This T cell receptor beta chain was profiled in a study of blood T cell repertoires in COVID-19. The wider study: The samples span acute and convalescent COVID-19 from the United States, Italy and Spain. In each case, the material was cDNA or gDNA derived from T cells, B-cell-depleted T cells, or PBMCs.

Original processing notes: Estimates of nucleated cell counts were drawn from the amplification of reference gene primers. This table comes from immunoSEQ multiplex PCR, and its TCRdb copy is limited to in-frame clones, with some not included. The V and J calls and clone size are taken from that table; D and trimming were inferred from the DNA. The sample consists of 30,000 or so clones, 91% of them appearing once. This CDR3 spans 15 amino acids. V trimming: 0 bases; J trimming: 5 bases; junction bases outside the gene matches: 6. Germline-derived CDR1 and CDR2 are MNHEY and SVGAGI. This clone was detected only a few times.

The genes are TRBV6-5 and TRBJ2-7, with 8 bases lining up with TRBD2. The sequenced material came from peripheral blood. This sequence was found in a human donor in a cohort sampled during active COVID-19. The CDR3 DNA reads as TGTGCCAGCAGTTACTCTCTGGCGGGAGGACACGAGCAGTACGTC. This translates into CASSYSLAGGHEQYV.